Given below is one T cell receptor (beta chain) in context. This clonotype turned up a few times. There is no known antigen for this receptor. Base-call qualities are not available, and no considerably larger clone is one nucleotide away. The data derive from a study of CD8 T cells in ankylosing spondylitis (TCRdb year 2017). The study in broad terms: The study set out to find disease-linked TCR variants by profiling T cell receptor beta repertoires in ankylosing spondylitis patients and healthy donors. The whole study cohort included 95 to 130 healthy donors and 20 to 25 ankylosing spondylitis patients. Samples of peripheral blood were taken, and for ankylosing spondylitis patients, synovial fluid was collected as well.

The V end gives up 4 bases and the J end 8 bases, leaving 14 bases in the junction not matched to a gene. Including the terminal cysteine and phenylalanine, the CDR3 comprises 17 residues. The kept DNA is CDR3 alone, 51 bases in frame from the first base. CDR1 SGHVS and CDR2 FQNEAQ are derived from the germline V gene. Instrument used: Illumina HiSeq 2500. Quantitative 5'-RACE with molecular barcodes was used to prepare TCR beta libraries. The study's processing was this. To identify disease-linked TCR variants, a new computational method was used, one built on a probabilistic model of VDJ rearrangement. The public reads were quality trimmed at Q25 with fastp and then assembled into clones with MiXCR by TCRdb, keeping productive beta chains. A single entry per CDR3 protein holds the most common genes and DNA from its merged rows. These V and J calls originate from TCRdb's pipeline instead of the authors' own analysis. The sample includes roughly 230,000 distinct CDR3 sequences, with about 18% observed a single time. The top ten hold more than 25% of the sample.

Study-wide conclusions, independent of this receptor: According to the report, matched synovial fluid samples from ankylosing spondylitis patients were significantly enriched for the disease-linked clones. Some of the motif variants had been reported before in the synovial fluid and blood of reactive arthritis patients, a finding that suggests common disease-initiation mechanisms. A TCR beta motif made up of 7 to 9 highly homologous amino acid variants appeared to be characteristic of blood from ankylosing spondylitis patients. In peripheral blood, the disease-linked clones were found at relatively low frequencies and had a CD8+ phenotype.

The chain couples TRBV7-8 to TRBJ2-1, and TRBD2 aligns with 10 junction nucleotides. The sequence was collected from a male donor with ankylosing spondylitis or in good health (not recorded which). Sample: blood, either unsorted or a sorted T cell fraction (not recorded which). CDR3 protein: CASSSVVAVAGGYEQFF. The nucleotide sequence is given as TGTGCCAGCAGCTCGGTGGTGGCGGTAGCGGGAGGATATGAGCAGTTCTTC.